The 30 T cell receptor beta chains below were found in one sample sequenced in a study of shared clonotypes between healthy human individuals. Assay: immunoSEQ multiplex PCR; the TCRdb copy retains only in-frame clones and omits some. The sample records 2,500,000 or so clones, more than 90% being singletons. Material: naive CD4+ T cells sorted from blood. Specified subset: CD45RA+ positively selected. The receptors were sampled from a man aged 18 to 35 in good health.

The V and J genes are TRBV5-1 and TRBJ2-2, with TRBD1 as a possible D gene (6 bases). CDR3 length equals 16 residues. Germline CDR1 is SGHRS and CDR2 is YFSETQ. V was clipped by 1 base and J by 0 bases, with 10 bases between them. The DNA of the CDR3 is TGCGCCAGCAGCTTGCCAGGGGCGACGAACACCGGGGAGCTGTTTTTT. This sequence encodes CASSLPGATNTGELFF.

V is TRBV11-2 and J is TRBJ2-2; 7 nucleotides align to TRBD2. CDR3 size: 16 residues. The V segment lost 5 bases and the J segment 0 bases; nucleotides outside the gene matches: 6. The germline CDR1 and CDR2 sequences are SGHAT and FQNNGV. The CDR3 coding sequence is TGTGCCAGCAGCGTTGCTAGCGGAACGAACACCGGGGAGCTGTTTTTT. It translates to CASSVASGTNTGELFF.

The V and J genes are TRBV5-4 and TRBJ2-2; either TRBD1 or TRBD2 may fit D (5 bases each). This CDR3 is 15 amino acids long. Trimming shortened V by 1 base and J by 4 bases, and 11 bases separated the two germline ends. In germline, CDR1 is SGHNT, CDR2 YYREEE (reference sequence). CDR3 sequence: CASSLPGTVTGELFF. CDR3 nucleotide sequence: TGTGCCAGCAGCTTGCCCGGGACGGTCACCGGGGAGCTGTTTTTT. The whole variable domain, remainder taken from reference TRBV5-4 and TRBJ2-2, is ETGVTQSPTHLIKTRGQQVTLRCSSQSGHNTVSWYQQALGQGPQFIFQYYREEENGRGNFPPRFSGLQFPNYSSELNVNALELDDSALYLCASSLPGTVTGELFFGEGSRLTVL.

The chain combines TRBV30 with TRBJ2-5; D is possibly TRBD2 (5 bases). V was clipped by 4 bases and J by 4 bases, with 16 bases between them. CDR3 length: 14 amino acids. Per germline, CDR1 GTSNPN and CDR2 SVGIG (reference sequence). In DNA form, the CDR3 reads TGTGCCTGGACGCCGAGTAGGAGGTTAGAGACCCAGTACTTC. Protein sequence: CAWTPSRRLETQYF.

This chain uses TRBV10-2 with TRBJ1-5; 9 nucleotides match TRBD1. Trimming took 9 bases from V and 3 from J; bases not matched to a gene: 3. This CDR3 is 13 amino acids long. Germline loops: CDR1 WSHSY, CDR2 SAAADI. Here the CDR3 DNA reads TGCGCCAGTCGGGACAGGGACAATCAGCCCCAGCATTTT. It encodes CASRDRDNQPQHF.

The J gene is TRBJ2-1, the V gene TRBV4-1; tentative D call: TRBD1 (6 bases). Per germline, CDR1 MGHRA and CDR2 YSYEKL. The CDR3 contains 12 residues. V lost 4 bases and J lost 6, with 7 bases in between. CDR3 amino acids: CASSLRGNEQFF. CDR3 bases: TGCGCCAGCAGCCTCAGGGGCAATGAGCAGTTCTTC.

The rearrangement joins TRBV30 to TRBJ2-7; 7 bases are a match to TRBD2. Per the germline V gene, CDR1 is GTSNPN and CDR2 is SVGIG (reference sequence). CDR3 length equals 12 residues. V was pared by 5 bases and J by 2 bases, with 3 bases of the junction left unmatched. Written as DNA, the CDR3 is TGTGCCTGGGAGAGCGGGACCTACGAGCAGTACTTC. It codes for CAWESGTYEQYF.

The rearrangement uses TRBV4-3 and TRBJ1-1; D may be TRBD1 (5 bases). V was trimmed by 1 base and J by 1 base, leaving 13 bases between them. The CDR3 runs to 16 residues. CDR1 and CDR2 (germline): LGHNA, YSLEER. As DNA, the CDR3 is TGCGCCAGCAGCCAAGTTTTGGCGACAGCGAACACTGAAGCTTTCTTT. As protein: CASSQVLATANTEAFF.

In its sample, this clone was seen once. The rearrangement uses TRBV29-1 and TRBJ1-2, with TRBD1 matching over 11 bases. Germline assignment: CDR1 SQVTM and CDR2 ANQGSEA. The trim removed 3 bases at V and 3 bases at J, leaving 12 bases unmatched. The CDR3 sequence is 17 residues long. Written as DNA, the CDR3 is TGCAGCGTTGATGGGTTCGGACAGGGGGCCGTGGACTATGGCTACACCTTC. Amino acid sequence: CSVDGFGQGAVDYGYTF.

J is TRBJ2-1 and V is TRBV27; 9 nucleotides match TRBD2. V lost 1 base, J lost 9 bases, and 7 bases stayed unmatched. CDR1 is MNHEY, CDR2 SMNVEV, per germline (reference sequence). This CDR3 has 15 amino acids. The CDR3 is CASSLLASGVGEQFF. CDR3 DNA: TGTGCCAGCAGTTTATTAGCTAGCGGGGTTGGTGAGCAGTTCTTC.

J is TRBJ1-1 and V is TRBV10-3; D remains ambiguous. Germline values: CDR1 ENHRY, CDR2 SYGVKD. CDR3 length: 12 amino acids. V was trimmed by 10 bases and J by 0 bases, leaving 9 bases between them. CDR3 bases: TGTGCCACCGGGTGGATGAACACTGAAGCTTTCTTT. The encoded protein is CATGWMNTEAFF.

As DNA, the CDR3 is TGCGCCAGCAGTCCTGGAGGACAGGCGGATGAAAAACTGTTTTTT. It codes for CASSPGGQADEKLFF. The chain couples TRBV10-1 to TRBJ1-4; TRBD1 agrees at 7 bases. Trimming cost V 5 bases and J 6 bases; bases outside gene matches: 9. Germline V gene lookup returns CDR1 WNHNN and CDR2 SYGVQD (reference sequence). This CDR3 spans 15 amino acids.

The chain combines TRBV10-3 with TRBJ2-5; tentative D call: TRBD1 (6 bases). Germline V gives CDR1 ENHRY, CDR2 SYGVKD. V lost 8 bases and J 4 bases, leaving 11 bases between the germline ends. The CDR3 extends over 12 amino acids. The CDR3: CAIAEGGETQYF. The CDR3 nucleotides read TGTGCCATCGCCGAAGGGGGAGAGACCCAGTACTTC.

The CDR3: CASSNLREGTQYF. The CDR3 DNA reads TGTGCCAGCAGTAATCTAAGGGAGGGGACCCAGTACTTC. The chain uses TRBV6-1 and TRBJ2-5; 7 nucleotides match TRBD2. With 5 bases clipped from V and 7 bases from J, the junction kept 7 bases outside the gene matches. The CDR3 spans 13 residues. CDR1 and CDR2 (germline): MNHNS, SASEGT.

Of note for this clone: At the DNA level, this CDR3 is encoded by other sequences in the same sample as well. V gene TRBV4-1 combines with J gene TRBJ2-7, with 9 positions matching TRBD1. Germline V gene sequence: CDR1 MGHRA, CDR2 YSYEKL. V was pared by 3 bases and J by 4 bases, with 7 bases of the junction left unmatched. This CDR3 region has 15 residues. The CDR3 sequence is CASSQPGQGIYEQYF. The CDR3 DNA is TGCGCCAGCAGCCAGCCGGGACAGGGCATTTACGAGCAGTACTTC.

This clone was detected only once. The gene calls are TRBV11-2 and TRBJ2-7; weak D call: TRBD1 (6 bases). Germline lookup yields CDR1 SGHAT and CDR2 FQNNGV. V was trimmed by 2 bases and J by 4 bases, leaving 15 bases between them. The CDR3 loop spans 15 amino acids. CDR3 nucleotides: TGTGCCAGCAGCTTACAGGGGTATGGATCTTACGAGCAGTACTTC. Protein product: CASSLQGYGSYEQYF.

The genes are TRBV10-3 and TRBJ2-2; D not resolved. This CDR3 comprises 16 residues. Germline V gene data show CDR1 as ENHRY and CDR2 as SYGVKD. Between the trimmed V and J ends, which lost 4 bases and 0 bases, there was a span of 12 bases. The DNA for the CDR3 is TGTGCCATCAGTGGAGGTATAGCAGCGAACACCGGGGAGCTGTTTTTT. It specifies CAISGGIAANTGELFF.

The gene calls are TRBV30 and TRBJ1-2; possible D gene TRBD1, 6 bases. The V and J ends lost 4 bases and 8 bases respectively, with 17 bases between them. From germline, CDR1 is GTSNPN and CDR2 SVGIG (reference sequence). This CDR3 comprises 13 residues. CDR3 amino acids: CAWTPGGGKGYTF. The DNA for the CDR3 is TGTGCCTGGACCCCGGGAGGGGGAAAAGGCTACACCTTC.

The gene calls are TRBV5-5 and TRBJ2-5; D possibly matches TRBD1 or TRBD2 (6 bases each). The V end was cut by 5 bases, the J end by 5 bases, with 13 bases between. Germline CDR1 SGHKS, CDR2 YYEKEE (reference sequence). This CDR3 region has 13 residues. CDR3 nucleotides: TGTGCCAGCAGTCCGGGGGCAGGTGAGACCCAGTACTTC. Translating it yields CASSPGAGETQYF.

In nucleotides, the CDR3 is TGTGCCAGCAGTGGACGGGGCAGTAGCACAGATACGCAGTATTTT. Its protein is CASSGRGSSTDTQYF. The chain recombines TRBV25-1 with TRBJ2-3; D is perhaps TRBD1 or TRBD2 (5 bases each). V lost 4 bases to trimming and J lost 0 bases, with 11 bases between them. CDR1 is MGHDK, CDR2 SYGVNS, per germline. The CDR3 consists of 15 residues.

The rearrangement joins TRBV7-2 to TRBJ2-3; D uncertain. Per germline, CDR1 SGHTA and CDR2 FQGNSA. V lost 8 bases and J 0 bases, leaving 6 bases between the germline ends. This CDR3 has 12 residues. The CDR3: CASGSSTDTQYF. In nucleotides, the CDR3 is TGTGCCAGCGGCAGTAGCACAGATACGCAGTATTTT.

This chain links TRBV6-1 with TRBJ2-5; TRBD2 agrees at 9 bases. CDR3 length: 17 residues. Trimming cost V 0 bases and J 5 bases; bases outside gene matches: 10. Per germline, CDR1 MNHNS and CDR2 SASEGT. CDR3 protein: CASSEAWGGGASETQYF. The CDR3, as DNA: TGTGCCAGCAGTGAAGCGTGGGGCGGGGGGGCCAGTGAGACCCAGTACTTC.

On this clone itself: The same CDR3 can be traced to other DNA sequences in this sample. This chain uses TRBV6-6 with TRBJ2-7; 9 positions match TRBD1. V shed 0 bases, J shed 4 bases, and the junction held 1 base outside the gene matches. CDR1 is MNHNY and CDR2 is SVGAGI in the germline V gene (reference sequence). The CDR3 is 14 residues long. CDR3 loop: CASSYSGTGYEQYF. The CDR3 DNA sequence: TGTGCCAGCAGTTACTCCGGGACAGGGTACGAGCAGTACTTC.

This clone was seen only once. The CDR3 DNA sequence: TGTGCCAGCGGCCTCGCCTCTAACTATGGCTACACCTTC. Its translation is CASGLASNYGYTF. The chain has TRBV28 and TRBJ1-2; D uncertain. The V end lost 8 bases, the J end lost 0 bases, and 10 bases lay between the germline ends. Germline CDR1 and CDR2: MDHEN and SYDVKM. The CDR3 spans 13 residues.

The rearrangement links TRBV7-2 to TRBJ2-7; TRBD1 matches at 7 bases. With 5 bases clipped from V and 0 bases from J, the junction kept 10 bases outside the gene matches. In germline, CDR1 is SGHTA, CDR2 FQGNSA. The CDR3 spans 16 residues. This CDR3 is CASSGFLGGGSYEQYF. As DNA, the CDR3 is TGTGCCAGCAGCGGTTTTCTAGGGGGCGGCTCCTACGAGCAGTACTTC.

The V call is TRBV2, the J call TRBJ2-1, with TRBD2 identical over 10 bases. Germline V gene data show CDR1 as SNHLY and CDR2 as FYNNEI. The length of the CDR3 is 17 residues. V shed 1 base, J shed 9 bases, and the junction held 12 bases outside the gene matches. CDR3 residues: CASSEDRSLAGVLEQFF. CDR3 nucleotides: TGTGCCAGCAGTGAAGACCGTAGTCTAGCGGGAGTACTTGAGCAGTTCTTC.

The V call is TRBV5-1, the J call TRBJ2-7; TRBD2 matches 13 bases. The germline gives CDR1 SGHRS, CDR2 YFSETQ. This CDR3 region has 16 residues. V lost 3 bases, J lost 7 bases, and 10 bases stayed unmatched. The CDR3 DNA follows: TGCGCCAGCAGCTCGGGACTAGCGGGATTCGGCGGGGAGCAGTACTTC. This codes for CASSSGLAGFGGEQYF.

V and J are TRBV7-7 and TRBJ2-2, with 7 bases aligning to TRBD1. The CDR3 is 17 residues long. The V gene's germline CDR1 is SSHAT and CDR2 FNYEAQ (reference sequence). CDR3 bases: TGTGCAGCTAGTCATTTGGACAGGCGCGCGAACACCGGGGAGCTGTTTTTT. This encodes CAASHLDRRANTGELFF.

A note on this clone: The sample has other DNA sequences that encode this CDR3 too. J is TRBJ2-3 and V is TRBV5-1; D is ambiguous. This CDR3 has 14 amino acids. The germline V gene has CDR1 SGHRS and CDR2 YFSETQ. Trimming removed 0 bases from V and 4 bases from J, with 9 bases in between. This CDR3 reads CASSLAPGADTQYF. In nucleotides, the CDR3 is TGCGCCAGCAGCTTGGCCCCAGGAGCAGATACGCAGTATTTT.

The chain links TRBV5-1 to TRBJ1-4; 7 nucleotides agree with TRBD1. Trimming removed 3 bases from V and 4 bases from J; junction bases left unmatched: 6. CDR3 length: 15 amino acids. Germline CDR1 is SGHRS and CDR2 is YFSETQ. The CDR3 nucleotides are TGCGCCAGCAGCTCAACAGGGGCTCTTAATGAAAAACTGTTTTTT. It is translated as CASSSTGALNEKLFF.